The present T cell receptor (beta chain) was sequenced within a study of early T cells in non-severe SARS-CoV-2 infection. Study overall: Investigators sequenced bulk RNA drawn from unsorted whole blood, and chains remained unpaired.

In germline, CDR1 is SGHAT, CDR2 FQNNGV. This CDR3 is 13 amino acids long. The V and J ends lost 5 bases and 10 bases, in that order; junction bases with no gene match: 8. Study observations and caveats: A preference for anti-spike CD8 responses marked VDJdb matching, which missed private and CD4 specificities.

This clonotype was detected a few times. Its target is unknown. Unique molecular identifiers were attached to individual cDNA molecules. TCRdb used MiXCR to reprocess the 5' RACE reads, holding one entry per CDR3 protein. The sample has 30,000 to 45,000 distinct CDR3 sequences; nearly 10% are singletons. What was sequenced was whole blood. The V gene is TRBV11-2, the J gene TRBJ1-2; TRBD1 aligns across 9 bases. The sequence was collected from an adult who was a healthcare worker with PCR-confirmed SARS-CoV-2 infection or an uninfected control (not recorded which). CDR3 amino acids: CASSRPGTGTYTF. The CDR3 DNA reads TGTGCCAGCAGCCGGCCCGGGACAGGGACCTACACCTTC. Complete variable domain (other parts from reference TRBV11-2 and TRBJ1-2): EAGVAQSPRYKIIEKRQSVAFWCNPISGHATLYWYQQILGQGPKLLIQFQNNGVVDDSQLPKDRFSAERLKGVDSTLKIQPAKLEDSAVYLCASSRPGTGTYTFGSGTRLTVV.